These T cell receptor beta chains were read from a single sample in a study of blood T cell repertoires in COVID-19. TCRdb's copy holds only in-frame clones and misses some; the assay was immunoSEQ multiplex PCR. The table shows about 120,000 clones, with 65% to 90% occurring only once. The sample comprised peripheral blood. These receptors were obtained from a woman aged 80 or over with acute or convalescent COVID-19. Each CDR3 is given with its conserved first and last residue. A D gene is named only where the DNA matches it firmly. Only some rows state a clone size, as once, few, many or a class for expanded clones.

d_gene: TRBD1
abundance: NA
v_gene: TRBV28
j_gene: TRBJ1-1
CDR3aa: CASNEQGARTEAFF
CDR3nt: TGTGCCAGCAACGAACAGGGGGCTAGGACTGAAGCTTTCTTT

d_gene: TRBD1
abundance: NA
v_gene: TRBV29-1
j_gene: TRBJ1-2
CDR3aa: CSVLKGTAYGYTF
CDR3nt: TGCAGCGTCCTGAAAGGGACAGCTTATGGCTACACCTTC

d_gene: TRBD1
abundance: NA
v_gene: TRBV9
j_gene: TRBJ1-2
CDR3aa: CASRADRQGGGYTF
CDR3nt: TGTGCCAGCAGAGCTGACCGACAGGGCGGCGGCTACACCTTC

d_gene: NA
abundance: NA
v_gene: TRBV6-5
j_gene: TRBJ1-2
CDR3aa: CASGEGYGYGYTF
CDR3nt: TGTGCCAGCGGGGAGGGTTATGGCTATGGCTACACCTTC

d_gene: NA
abundance: NA
v_gene: TRBV6-1
j_gene: TRBJ1-1
CDR3aa: CASSEMGALQRGAFF
CDR3nt: TGTGCCAGCAGTGAAATGGGGGCGCTTCAACGTGGGGCTTTCTTT

d_gene: TRBD1
abundance: NA
v_gene: TRBV5-1
j_gene: TRBJ1-2
CDR3aa: CASSPLTGGYGYTF
CDR3nt: TGCGCCAGCAGTCCCCTGACAGGGGGGTATGGCTACACCTTC

d_gene: TRBD1
abundance: NA
v_gene: TRBV5-4
j_gene: TRBJ1-2
CDR3aa: CASSIPDRGSTGYTF
CDR3nt: TGTGCCAGCAGCATACCAGACAGGGGCTCTACTGGCTACACCTTC

d_gene: NA
abundance: once
v_gene: TRBV4-3
j_gene: TRBJ1-2
CDR3aa: CASSLNVPANYGYTF
CDR3nt: TGCGCCAGCAGCCTTAATGTTCCAGCTAACTATGGCTACACCTTC

d_gene: TRBD1
abundance: NA
v_gene: TRBV19
j_gene: TRBJ1-2
CDR3aa: CASRQGQADAYGYTF
CDR3nt: TGTGCCAGTAGGCAAGGACAGGCGGATGCCTATGGCTACACCTTC

d_gene: NA
abundance: NA
v_gene: TRBV5-5
j_gene: TRBJ2-1
CDR3aa: CASSLTSYNEQFF
CDR3nt: TGTGCCAGCAGCTTGACGAGTTACAATGAGCAGTTCTTC

d_gene: NA
abundance: NA
v_gene: TRBV18
j_gene: TRBJ2-2
CDR3aa: CASSPPSLRNTGELFF
CDR3nt: TGTGCCAGCTCACCACCGAGCCTAAGGAACACCGGGGAGCTGTTTTTT

d_gene: TRBD1
abundance: NA
v_gene: TRBV13
j_gene: TRBJ1-1
CDR3aa: CASSRRTGVNTEAFF
CDR3nt: TGTGCCAGCAGTCGCCGGACAGGGGTGAACACTGAAGCTTTCTTT

d_gene: NA
abundance: NA
v_gene: TRBV12-3/TRBV12-4
j_gene: TRBJ1-1
CDR3aa: CASIRRVEAEAFF
CDR3nt: TGTGCCAGCATCCGCAGGGTAGAGGCTGAAGCTTTCTTT

d_gene: TRBD1
abundance: NA
v_gene: TRBV24-1
j_gene: TRBJ1-5
CDR3aa: CATSDSGRGRAQPQHF
CDR3nt: TGTGCCACCAGTGATTCAGGTAGGGGGCGAGCTCAGCCCCAGCATTTT

d_gene: TRBD1
abundance: NA
v_gene: TRBV5-4
j_gene: TRBJ1-4
CDR3aa: CASSFGQGAASTNEKLFF
CDR3nt: TGTGCCAGCAGCTTCGGACAGGGGGCCGCCTCAACTAATGAAAAACTGTTTTTT

d_gene: NA
abundance: NA
v_gene: TRBV28
j_gene: TRBJ1-1
CDR3aa: CASSPDGDTEAFF
CDR3nt: TGTGCCAGCAGTCCCGACGGGGACACTGAAGCTTTCTTT

d_gene: NA
abundance: NA
v_gene: TRBV12-3/TRBV12-4
j_gene: TRBJ1-1
CDR3aa: CASSLQTGRAFF
CDR3nt: TGTGCCAGCAGTTTACAAACAGGGCGAGCTTTCTTT

d_gene: NA
abundance: few
v_gene: TRBV2
j_gene: TRBJ1-1
CDR3aa: CASTPGGALTEAFF
CDR3nt: TGTGCCAGCACCCCGGGGGGGGCTTTGACTGAAGCTTTCTTT

d_gene: TRBD1
abundance: once
v_gene: TRBV5-1
j_gene: TRBJ1-1
CDR3aa: CASSASGGLTEAFF
CDR3nt: TGCGCCAGCAGCGCGTCAGGGGGTCTCACTGAAGCTTTCTTT

d_gene: TRBD1
abundance: once
v_gene: TRBV19
j_gene: TRBJ1-1
CDR3aa: CATSGGPNVGTEAFF
CDR3nt: TGTGCCACTTCAGGGGGCCCTAATGTGGGCACTGAAGCTTTCTTT

d_gene: NA
abundance: NA
v_gene: TRBV6-5
j_gene: TRBJ2-3
CDR3aa: CASMTRSTDTQYF
CDR3nt: TGTGCCAGCATGACACGGAGCACAGATACGCAGTATTTT

d_gene: NA
abundance: NA
v_gene: TRBV10-3
j_gene: TRBJ1-3
CDR3aa: CAIRTDRPPNTIYF
CDR3nt: TGTGCCATCAGGACCGACAGGCCGCCTAACACCATATATTTT

d_gene: NA
abundance: NA
v_gene: TRBV3-1/TRBV3-2
j_gene: TRBJ2-6
CDR3aa: CATSGANVLTF
CDR3nt: TGTGCCACTTCTGGGGCCAACGTCCTGACTTTC

d_gene: TRBD1
abundance: NA
v_gene: TRBV18
j_gene: TRBJ1-5
CDR3aa: CASSPSGQGSNQPQHF
CDR3nt: TGTGCCAGCTCACCATCTGGACAGGGCAGCAATCAGCCCCAGCATTTT

d_gene: NA
abundance: few
v_gene: TRBV6-5
j_gene: TRBJ1-1
CDR3aa: CASSSDTNTEAFF
CDR3nt: TGTGCCAGCAGTTCCGACACGAACACTGAAGCTTTCTTT

d_gene: TRBD2
abundance: once
v_gene: TRBV5-1
j_gene: TRBJ2-3
CDR3aa: CASSLDSGGARLTPGTQYF
CDR3nt: TGCGCCAGCAGCTTGGATAGCGGGGGGGCCCGTCTTACCCCAGGTACGCAGTATTTT

d_gene: NA
abundance: NA
v_gene: TRBV6-5
j_gene: TRBJ2-2
CDR3aa: CASTKGHQQLRELFF
CDR3nt: TGTGCCAGCACTAAGGGGCACCAGCAGTTACGGGAGCTGTTTTTT

d_gene: NA
abundance: NA
v_gene: TRBV9
j_gene: TRBJ2-7
CDR3aa: CASSVAPGETYEQYF
CDR3nt: TGTGCCAGCAGCGTAGCCCCGGGAGAGACCTACGAGCAGTACTTC

d_gene: NA
abundance: once
v_gene: TRBV19
j_gene: TRBJ1-6
CDR3aa: CASRDFSYNSPLHF
CDR3nt: TGTGCCAGCAGGGACTTCTCCTATAATTCACCCCTCCACTTT

d_gene: NA
abundance: NA
v_gene: TRBV5-6
j_gene: TRBJ1-6
CDR3aa: CASSLAARGDSPLHF
CDR3nt: TGTGCCAGCAGCCTGGCCGCCAGGGGCGACTCACCCCTCCACTTT

d_gene: NA
abundance: NA
v_gene: TRBV2
j_gene: TRBJ1-1
CDR3aa: CASSTETGMNTEAFF
CDR3nt: TGTGCCAGCAGTACGGAGACAGGTATGAACACTGAAGCTTTCTTT

d_gene: NA
abundance: NA
v_gene: TRBV12-3/TRBV12-4
j_gene: TRBJ1-2
CDR3aa: CASSLLSGYTF
CDR3nt: TGTGCCAGCAGTCTCCTTAGTGGCTACACCTTC

d_gene: TRBD1
abundance: NA
v_gene: TRBV12-5
j_gene: TRBJ1-1
CDR3aa: CASGRPTGGLNTEAFF
CDR3nt: TGTGCTAGTGGCCGACCTACAGGGGGTTTGAACACTGAAGCTTTCTTT

d_gene: NA
abundance: NA
v_gene: TRBV3-1/TRBV3-2
j_gene: TRBJ2-5
CDR3aa: CASSQVSETQYF
CDR3nt: TGTGCCAGCAGCCAAGTTTCTGAGACCCAGTACTTC

d_gene: TRBD1
abundance: NA
v_gene: TRBV5-4
j_gene: TRBJ1-1
CDR3aa: CASSLGQGSAGWTEAFF
CDR3nt: TGTGCCAGCAGCTTGGGACAGGGGTCCGCTGGCTGGACTGAAGCTTTCTTT

d_gene: TRBD1
abundance: NA
v_gene: TRBV5-1
j_gene: TRBJ1-6
CDR3aa: CASSLTLGQGAKNSPLHF
CDR3nt: TGCGCCAGCAGCTTGACCCTCGGACAGGGGGCAAAGAACTCACCCCTCCACTTT

d_gene: NA
abundance: NA
v_gene: TRBV29-1
j_gene: TRBJ2-5
CDR3aa: CSGGGETQYF
CDR3nt: TGCAGCGGTGGAGGCGAGACCCAGTACTTC

d_gene: TRBD1
abundance: NA
v_gene: TRBV9
j_gene: TRBJ1-5
CDR3aa: CASSQTGENQPQHF
CDR3nt: TGTGCCAGCAGCCAGACAGGGGAGAATCAGCCCCAGCATTTT

d_gene: NA
abundance: NA
v_gene: TRBV10-2
j_gene: TRBJ2-1
CDR3aa: CASSATSSYNEQFF
CDR3nt: TGCGCCAGCAGTGCCACGAGCTCCTACAATGAGCAGTTCTTC

d_gene: TRBD1
abundance: NA
v_gene: TRBV10-1
j_gene: TRBJ2-3
CDR3aa: CASSRDRGLTDTQYF
CDR3nt: TGCGCCAGCAGCCGGGACAGGGGCCTCACAGATACGCAGTATTTT

d_gene: TRBD1
abundance: NA
v_gene: TRBV5-1
j_gene: TRBJ1-3
CDR3aa: CASSPGQGGSGNTIYF
CDR3nt: TGCGCCAGCAGCCCGGGACAGGGAGGCTCTGGAAACACCATATATTTT

d_gene: TRBD1
abundance: NA
v_gene: TRBV6-5
j_gene: TRBJ2-3
CDR3aa: CASNRRQGVRDTQYF
CDR3nt: TGTGCCAGCAACCGAAGACAGGGGGTGCGTGATACGCAGTATTTT

d_gene: NA
abundance: NA
v_gene: TRBV6-5
j_gene: TRBJ1-1
CDR3aa: CATRTDTEAFF
CDR3nt: TGTGCCACCCGGACAGACACTGAAGCTTTCTTT

d_gene: NA
abundance: NA
v_gene: TRBV10-2
j_gene: TRBJ1-6
CDR3aa: CASSHRAESPLHF
CDR3nt: TGCGCCAGCAGCCACAGGGCGGAATCACCCCTCCACTTT

d_gene: NA
abundance: NA
v_gene: TRBV6-1
j_gene: TRBJ1-2
CDR3aa: CASSFGSGMSYGYTF
CDR3nt: TGTGCCAGCAGTTTCGGGTCGGGGATGAGCTATGGCTACACCTTC

d_gene: NA
abundance: NA
v_gene: TRBV28
j_gene: TRBJ1-4
CDR3aa: CASSWTVREKLFF
CDR3nt: TGTGCCAGCAGTTGGACAGTGCGTGAAAAACTGTTTTTT

d_gene: TRBD1
abundance: few
v_gene: TRBV7-9
j_gene: TRBJ2-5
CDR3aa: CASSPGTGEETQYF
CDR3nt: TGTGCCAGCAGCCCCGGGACAGGGGAAGAGACCCAGTACTTC

d_gene: NA
abundance: NA
v_gene: TRBV5-4
j_gene: TRBJ2-5
CDR3aa: CASSLRGNQETQYF
CDR3nt: TGTGCCAGCAGCCTCCGGGGTAACCAAGAGACCCAGTACTTC

d_gene: TRBD1
abundance: NA
v_gene: TRBV5-8
j_gene: TRBJ1-1
CDR3aa: CASTGGRTEAFF
CDR3nt: TGTGCCAGCACAGGGGGGAGGACTGAAGCTTTCTTT